These 22 T cell receptor beta chains came from one sample sequenced in a study of T cells after yellow fever vaccination. One entry per CDR3 protein results from TCRdb running MiXCR on the 5' RACE reads. In the table there are about 260,000 distinct CDR3 sequences, roughly 4% of which are singletons. The sample was PBMCs, taken 15 days after the yellow fever booster vaccination. The receptors were sampled from a man between 18 and 29 years old who received the YFV17D yellow fever vaccine.

The CDR3 bases are TGCGCCAGCAGACAAAGGGGGGGACTAGCGGGGACTGAAGAGACCCAGTACTTC. It is translated as CASRQRGGLAGTEETQYF. The V gene is TRBV4-1, the J gene TRBJ2-5; 13 bases line up with TRBD2. The CDR3 spans 18 residues. Germline-derived CDR1 and CDR2 are MGHRA and YSYEKL. V trimming: 6 bases; J trimming: 3 bases; junction bases outside the gene matches: 13.

At least ten counts were recorded for this clonotype. The V and J genes are TRBV20-1 and TRBJ2-1; 15 nucleotides agree with TRBD2. The germline gives CDR1 DFQATT, CDR2 SNEGSKA (reference sequence). The CDR3 spans 16 residues. V lost 6 bases, J lost 6 bases, and 9 bases stayed unmatched. The CDR3 nucleotides are TGCAGTGCGGAAAGGACTAGCGGGGGGGCAGGCAATGAGCAGTTCTTC. It codes for CSAERTSGGAGNEQFF.

This clonotype was seen ten or more times. The rearrangement joins TRBV5-1 to TRBJ1-3; possibly TRBD1 for D (5 bases). The ends were cut back, 4 bases at V and 0 bases at J, with 11 bases in the middle. The CDR3 length is 15 residues. CDR1 is SGHRS and CDR2 is YFSETQ in the germline V gene. The CDR3 region is CASSDGGGSGNTIYF. The CDR3 coding sequence is TGCGCCAGCAGCGACGGTGGGGGCTCTGGAAACACCATATATTTT. The entire variable domain, with the rest obtained from reference TRBV5-1 and TRBJ1-3, is as follows: KAGVTQTPRYLIKTRGQQVTLSCSPISGHRSVSWYQQTPGQGLQFLFEYFSETQRNKGNFPGRFSGRQFSNSRSEMNVSTLELGDSALYLCASSDGGGSGNTIYFGEGSWLTVV.

This clonotype was detected ten times or more. The chain joins TRBV6-5 to TRBJ2-7; a weak D match, TRBD2 (5 bases). Trimming took 6 bases from V and 5 from J, leaving 17 bases between them. This CDR3 is 14 amino acids long. Germline V gene lookup returns CDR1 MNHEY and CDR2 SVGAGI. The CDR3 sequence is CASSPVPGYHEQYV. CDR3 in DNA: TGTGCCAGCAGCCCCGTACCGGGGTACCACGAGCAGTACGTC.

This chain connects TRBV28 to TRBJ2-7, with D hard to call. This CDR3 has 13 residues. Germline V gene sequence: CDR1 MDHEN, CDR2 SYDVKM. Between the trimmed V and J ends, which lost 3 bases and 0 bases, there was a span of 6 bases. DNA for the CDR3: TGTGCCAGCAGTTTCGGCCCCTCCTACGAGCAGTACGTC. This gives the protein CASSFGPSYEQYV.

This clonotype has at least ten counts. This chain connects TRBV12-3 or TRBV12-4 to TRBJ2-1; no clear D gene. The V and J ends lost 4 bases and 6 bases respectively, with 10 bases between them. The CDR3 is made up of 13 amino acids. CDR3 DNA sequence: TGTGCCAGCAGTTCTGACGAGTTCAATGAGCAGTTCTTC. Its translation is CASSSDEFNEQFF.

This clonotype was observed many times. The V and J genes are TRBV18 and TRBJ1-1; D unclear. CDR1 and CDR2 (germline): KGHSH, LQKENI. The CDR3 consists of 13 residues. V gave up 2 bases and J gave up 4 bases, with 8 bases separating them. The CDR3 nucleotides read TGTGCCAGCTCACCAGGGGAGGGCACTGAAGCTTTCTTT. Its translation: CASSPGEGTEAFF.

This clonotype was observed many times. The chain is built from TRBV6-2 or TRBV6-3 and TRBJ2-1; possibly TRBD1 for D (5 bases). Per germline, CDR1 MNHEY and CDR2 SVGEGT. The CDR3 loop spans 14 amino acids. Between the trimmed V and J ends, which lost 6 bases and 5 bases, there was a span of 14 bases. The DNA for the CDR3 is TGTGCCAGCAGCGTTAGGGGCCCCGACAATGAGCAGTTCTTC. This translates into CASSVRGPDNEQFF.

This clonotype was seen a handful of times. The chain joins TRBV4-2 to TRBJ1-2; D gene ambiguous. The CDR3 sequence is 16 residues long. V was shortened by 3 bases and J by 5 bases, with 19 bases between the two germline ends. Germline V lookup: CDR1 LGHNA, CDR2 YNFKEQ. The CDR3 protein is CASSQIQRPPVYGYTF. CDR3 nucleotides: TGTGCCAGCAGCCAGATTCAAAGGCCCCCAGTTTATGGCTACACCTTC.

This clonotype was recorded many times. The chain couples TRBV6-6 to TRBJ2-3; weak D call: TRBD1 (6 bases). Per the germline V gene, CDR1 is MNHNY and CDR2 is SVGAGI (reference sequence). The CDR3 covers 15 residues. The germline V and J ends were trimmed by 4 bases and 2 bases, with 13 bases remaining between them. CDR3 amino acids: CASSFQGPYTDTQYF. CDR3 sequence (DNA): TGTGCCAGCAGTTTTCAGGGGCCCTACACAGATACGCAGTATTTT.

Written as DNA, the CDR3 is TGTGCCAGCAGCAAGACTGGGGCAAATGAGCAGTTCTTC. Translated: CASSKTGANEQFF. The chain has TRBV5-4 and TRBJ2-1, with D possibly TRBD1 on 5 matching bases. Trimming took off 4 bases at V and 7 bases at J, with 12 bases between the two ends. CDR1 and CDR2 from the germline V gene are SGHNT and YYREEE (reference sequence). The CDR3 is made up of 13 amino acids.

The chain uses TRBV19 and TRBJ1-6; TRBD1 might be the D (5 bases). CDR1 LNHDA and CDR2 SQIVND come from the germline V gene (reference sequence). The V gene lost 6 bases and the J gene lost 7 bases, with 10 bases spanning the gap. The CDR3 runs to 13 residues. CDR3 nucleotides: TGTGCCAGTAGAGGGGTCGCAAATTCACCCCTCCACTTT. The encoded protein is CASRGVANSPLHF.

The chain is built from TRBV18 and TRBJ2-7; unclear D gene. V shed 5 bases and J shed 0 bases, with 5 bases lying between them. The CDR3 is 12 residues long. Germline CDR1 is KGHSH and CDR2 is LQKENI. Here the CDR3 DNA reads TGTGCCAGCTCAACTATCTCCTACGAGCAGTACTTC. Translated: CASSTISYEQYF.

This clonotype was counted many times. The genes are TRBV7-2 and TRBJ1-1; D possibly corresponds to TRBD1 (5 bases). The CDR3 runs to 14 residues. Germline V gene sequence: CDR1 SGHTA, CDR2 FQGNSA. With 5 bases removed from V and 3 bases from J, the gap between germline ends came to 13 bases. Here the CDR3 DNA reads TGTGCCAGCAGCCCGGGACCATGGCACACTGAAGCTTTCTTT. Residues: CASSPGPWHTEAFF.

This clonotype was recorded at least ten times. J is TRBJ2-5 and V is TRBV14; TRBD1 matches at 9 bases. The germline V gene has CDR1 SGHDN and CDR2 FVKESK. This CDR3 is 17 amino acids long. The junction had 11 bases not matched to a gene; V was cut back by 0 bases and J by 6 bases. CDR3 nucleotide sequence: TGTGCCAGCAGCCAAGATTACGGGACAGGGAGGTCCCAGACCCAGTACTTC. Amino acids: CASSQDYGTGRSQTQYF.

This clonotype was seen ten or more times. This chain connects TRBV5-6 to TRBJ2-7; TRBD1 aligns across 7 bases. Trimming removed 1 base from V and 2 bases from J; junction bases left unmatched: 0. CDR1 is SGHDT, CDR2 YYEEEE, per germline. CDR3 length equals 13 residues. The CDR3 loop reads CASSLTGAYEQYV. In DNA form, the CDR3 reads TGTGCCAGCAGCTTGACAGGGGCCTACGAGCAGTACGTC.

This clonotype was counted many times. The chain employs TRBV5-1 and TRBJ2-1; 12 nucleotides align to TRBD1. The V segment lost 7 bases and the J segment 9 bases; nucleotides outside the gene matches: 11. Per germline, CDR1 SGHRS and CDR2 YFSETQ. This CDR3 is built from 15 residues. In DNA, the CDR3 is TGCGCCAGCGCCGGGACAGGGGGCTCGTTTAGTGAGCAGTTCTTC. Its protein product is CASAGTGGSFSEQFF.

The table lists this clonotype with a few counts. J is TRBJ2-7 and V is TRBV6-1; a weak D match, TRBD1 (5 bases). In germline, CDR1 is MNHNS, CDR2 SASEGT. With 1 base removed from V and 4 bases from J, the gap between germline ends came to 14 bases. The CDR3 is 15 amino acids. This CDR3 reads CASSEVGAVWYEQYV. For the CDR3, the DNA is TGTGCCAGCAGTGAAGTTGGGGCGGTCTGGTACGAGCAGTACGTC.

This clonotype was observed many times. The genes are TRBV7-9 and TRBJ2-1, with D unclear. Germline V CDR1 and CDR2: SEHNR, FQNEAQ (reference sequence). The CDR3 has 12 amino acids. With 2 bases removed from V and 5 bases from J, the gap between germline ends came to 4 bases. The CDR3 region is CASSLIHNEQFF. The CDR3 bases are TGTGCCAGCAGCTTAATACACAATGAGCAGTTCTTC.

This clonotype has a count of ten or more. This chain links TRBV7-2 with TRBJ2-7, with D possibly being TRBD2 (5 bases). V gave up 4 bases and J gave up 4 bases, with 8 bases separating them. Per germline, CDR1 SGHTA and CDR2 FQGNSA. This CDR3 contains 12 residues. For the CDR3, the DNA is TGTGCCAGCAGCTCGACTACTTACGAGCAGTACTTC. Protein product: CASSSTTYEQYF.

At least ten counts were recorded for this clonotype. This sequence joins TRBV27 and TRBJ1-2, with 7 bases lining up with TRBD1. The CDR3 extends over 15 amino acids. Per germline, CDR1 MNHEY and CDR2 SMNVEV (reference sequence). Trimming cost V 6 bases and J 5 bases; bases outside gene matches: 12. CDR3 in amino acids: CASSLGQAHLYGYTF. CDR3 DNA: TGTGCCAGCAGCCTAGGACAGGCTCATTTATATGGCTACACCTTC.

This clonotype was detected a few times. J is TRBJ1-5 and V is TRBV7-2, with a possible D match to TRBD1 (5 bases). The length of the CDR3 is 15 residues. Trimming pared 8 bases from V and 6 bases from J, leaving 20 bases between. Germline V CDR1 and CDR2: SGHTA, FQGNSA. CDR3 loop: CASQVVPGSRQPQHF. CDR3 bases: TGTGCCAGCCAAGTCGTTCCAGGGAGTCGTCAGCCCCAGCATTTT. The complete variable domain, with remaining parts taken from reference TRBV7-2 and TRBJ1-5, reads GAGVSQSPSNKVTEKGKDVELRCDPISGHTALYWYRQSLGQGLEFLIYFQGNSAPDKSGLPSDRFSAERTGGSVSTLTIQRTQQEDSAVYLCASQVVPGSRQPQHFGDGTRLSIL.